Listed below are T cell receptor beta chains from one sample, sequenced in a study of CD8 T cells in Susac syndrome. TCRdb itself ran the immunoSEQ multiplex PCR reads through MiXCR, one entry per CDR3 protein. The sample has about 130,000 distinct CDR3 sequences, 90% to 95% seen once. The sample comprised CD4+ T cells from PBMCs. Receptors originate from a human donor in good health. The CDR3 runs from the conserved cysteine through the conserved F or W. Fields, in order: V gene, D gene, clone size, J gene, CDR3 protein, CDR3 DNA. A D gene is named only where the DNA matches it firmly. Size is stated for part of the rows, as once, few or many counts, or as a class when the clone is expanded.

TRBV5-1	TRBD2	.	TRBJ2-7	CASRIAGGGGEQYF	TGCGCCAGCAGGATAGCGGGAGGGGGCGGCGAGCAGTACTTC
TRBV7-2	TRBD2	.	TRBJ2-3	CASSRRTSGITDTQYF	TGTGCCAGCAGCCGTAGGACTAGCGGAATCACAGATACGCAGTATTTT
TRBV6-6	.	.	TRBJ2-1	CASYYGVSSYNEQFF	TGTGCCAGCTATTATGGGGTAAGCTCCTACAATGAGCAGTTCTTC
TRBV7-9	TRBD1	once	TRBJ1-5	CASSFTGESQPQHF	TGTGCCAGCAGCTTTACAGGGGAAAGCCAGCCCCAGCATTTT
TRBV18	.	.	TRBJ1-3	CASSPGGHSSGNTIYF	TGTGCCAGCTCACCTGGGGGACACTCCTCTGGAAACACCATATATTTT
TRBV15	.	once	TRBJ2-3	CATRDSYITDTQYF	TGTGCCACCCGGGACTCTTACATCACAGATACGCAGTATTTT
TRBV19	.	.	TRBJ1-5	CATQQGGHSNQPQHF	TGTGCCACCCAACAGGGAGGGCATAGCAATCAGCCCCAGCATTTT
TRBV7-9	.	.	TRBJ2-2	CASRPGQNTGELFF	TGTGCCAGCCGCCCGGGACAGAACACCGGGGAGCTGTTTTTT
TRBV20-1	TRBD2	.	TRBJ2-7	CSASETSGRAKYEQYF	TGCAGTGCTAGTGAGACTAGCGGGAGGGCCAAGTACGAGCAGTACTTC
TRBV29-1	.	.	TRBJ2-1	CSAEEQVGEQFF	TGCAGCGCCGAGGAGCAGGTTGGTGAGCAGTTCTTC
TRBV28	.	.	TRBJ2-7	CASFTGHRQTYEQYF	TGTGCCAGCTTTACAGGACACCGCCAGACCTACGAGCAGTACTTC
TRBV27	.	.	TRBJ1-1	CASSFIQGGENTEAFF	TGTGCCAGCAGTTTTATCCAGGGAGGGGAGAACACTGAAGCTTTCTTT
TRBV30	.	.	TRBJ2-6	CAWSKGGSGANVLTF	TGTGCCTGGTCCAAGGGCGGCTCTGGGGCCAACGTCCTGACTTTC
TRBV5-1	.	once	TRBJ2-5	CASIGSGETQYF	TGCGCCAGCATAGGTTCCGGAGAGACCCAGTACTTC
TRBV28	.	.	TRBJ2-5	CASRRGPQETQYF	TGTGCCAGCAGGCGGGGACCCCAAGAGACCCAGTACTTC
TRBV3-1	.	.	TRBJ2-7	CASSLQSRYEQYF	TGTGCCAGCAGCCTCCAATCGCGCTACGAGCAGTACTTC
TRBV6-5	.	.	TRBJ2-1	CASSYSRTNNEQFF	TGTGCCAGCAGTTACTCGAGGACTAACAATGAGCAGTTCTTC
TRBV5-1	.	.	TRBJ2-7	CASSLRDGSYEQYF	TGCGCCAGCAGCCTGCGAGACGGATCCTACGAGCAGTACTTC
TRBV24-1	.	.	TRBJ2-7	CATSDLVGASYEQYF	TGTGCCACCAGTGATTTGGTAGGGGCCTCCTACGAGCAGTACTTC
TRBV28	.	.	TRBJ1-2	CASRRVLHYGYTF	TGTGCCAGCAGGAGGGTGTTGCACTATGGCTACACCTTC
TRBV19	.	.	TRBJ1-5	CASKTGPNSNQPQHF	TGTGCCAGTAAAACAGGGCCGAATAGCAATCAGCCCCAGCATTTT
TRBV7-2	.	.	TRBJ2-7	CASSSAPGRRHEQYF	TGTGCCAGCAGCTCCGCCCCGGGGAGGCGGCACGAGCAGTACTTC
TRBV2	TRBD2	once	TRBJ2-3	CASSAPMGLATDTQYF	TGTGCCAGCAGTGCCCCAATGGGACTAGCCACAGATACGCAGTATTTT
TRBV10-3	.	.	TRBJ2-2	CAIRDPGRGGELFF	TGTGCCATCCGGGATCCGGGACGGGGCGGGGAGCTGTTTTTT
TRBV7-9	TRBD2	.	TRBJ2-7	CASSRGGGRSEQYF	TGTGCCAGCAGCCGCGGGGGCGGGAGGAGCGAGCAGTACTTC
TRBV2	.	few	TRBJ1-4	CASSSVRGTTNEKLFF	TGTGCCAGCAGTTCTGTCAGGGGAACAACTAATGAAAAACTGTTTTTT
TRBV12-3/TRBV12-4	TRBD1	.	TRBJ2-7	CASGRTGSSLEQYF	TGTGCCAGCGGCCGGACAGGGTCCTCCCTCGAGCAGTACTTC
TRBV2	TRBD1	.	TRBJ1-3	CASSLQGEDGNTIYF	TGTGCCAGCAGCCTACAGGGGGAAGATGGAAACACCATATATTTT
TRBV29-1	TRBD2	once	TRBJ2-7	CSVEAAGAGEQYF	TGCAGCGTTGAAGCAGCGGGAGCGGGGGAGCAGTACTTC
TRBV7-2	.	.	TRBJ2-3	CASSLVAARTDTQYF	TGTGCCAGCAGCTTAGTCGCGGCCCGCACAGATACGCAGTATTTT
TRBV5-4	.	.	TRBJ2-7	CASSSNPDRISGEQYF	TGTGCCAGCAGCTCAAACCCCGACAGGATCTCCGGCGAGCAGTACTTC
TRBV2	TRBD2	.	TRBJ2-5	CASIRSGIEETQYF	TGTGCCAGCATCAGGAGCGGGATAGAAGAGACCCAGTACTTC
TRBV5-1	.	.	TRBJ2-6	CASSFQVSGANVLTF	TGCGCCAGCAGCTTTCAGGTCTCTGGGGCCAACGTCCTGACTTTC
TRBV3-1	.	.	TRBJ1-2	CASSQLSGGGYTF	TGTGCCAGCAGCCAGTTGTCGGGGGGCGGCTACACCTTC
TRBV18	TRBD1	.	TRBJ1-5	CASSRDRVAQPQHF	TGTGCCAGCTCCCGGGACAGGGTTGCTCAGCCCCAGCATTTT
TRBV15	.	once	TRBJ1-3	CATSRAPGRGNTIYF	TGTGCCACCAGCAGAGCCCCCGGCCGGGGAAACACCATATATTTT
TRBV12-3/TRBV12-4	.	.	TRBJ2-6	CASSRAGANVLTF	TGTGCCAGCAGCAGAGCTGGGGCCAACGTCCTGACTTTC
TRBV3-1	.	.	TRBJ2-7	CASSLRGEPEYF	TGTGCCAGCAGCCTCAGGGGGGAGCCGGAGTACTTC
TRBV20-1	TRBD1	.	TRBJ1-1	CSASPGQVLRDFF	TGCAGTGCTAGCCCGGGACAGGTCCTGAGAGATTTCTTT
TRBV29-1	TRBD1	.	TRBJ2-3	CSVEARQGGTDTQYF	TGCAGCGTTGAAGCCCGACAGGGAGGCACAGATACGCAGTATTTT
TRBV27	TRBD2	.	TRBJ2-2	CASSPLWSSGSDTGELFF	TGTGCCAGCAGTCCCCTGTGGTCAAGCGGGAGTGACACCGGGGAGCTGTTTTTT
TRBV6-5	.	.	TRBJ2-6	CASSYRVGVSGANVLTF	TGTGCCAGCAGTTACAGGGTTGGCGTATCTGGGGCCAACGTCCTGACTTTC
TRBV18	.	.	TRBJ2-1	CASSPRNGNGNEQFF	TGTGCCAGCTCACCACGAAACGGGAATGGAAATGAGCAGTTCTTC
TRBV5-1	TRBD1	.	TRBJ2-5	CASSLYRGQGTQYF	TGCGCCAGCAGCTTGTACAGGGGGCAGGGGACCCAGTACTTC
TRBV6-5	.	once	TRBJ2-6	CASRPPNSGANVLTF	TGTGCCAGCAGGCCTCCCAATTCTGGGGCCAACGTCCTGACTTTC
TRBV28	.	.	TRBJ2-5	CASGTRGRGWWETQYF	TGTGCCAGCGGAACCCGGGGCAGGGGATGGTGGGAGACCCAGTACTTC
TRBV3-1	TRBD2	.	TRBJ2-7	CASSQEGLAGPYEQYF	TGTGCCAGCAGCCAAGAGGGACTAGCGGGGCCCTACGAGCAGTACTTC
TRBV19	TRBD2	.	TRBJ2-3	CASSRTSGTDTQYF	TGTGCCAGTAGTCGGACTAGCGGCACAGATACGCAGTATTTT
TRBV18	TRBD2	.	TRBJ2-5	CASSPRLAGARGETQYF	TGTGCCAGCTCACCTCGACTAGCGGGAGCACGGGGGGAGACCCAGTACTTC
TRBV7-9	.	.	TRBJ2-6	CASSPSEGNVLTF	TGTGCCAGCAGCCCCTCGGAAGGGAACGTCCTGACTTTC
TRBV6-5	.	.	TRBJ2-1	CASSYLDSSYNEQFF	TGTGCCAGCAGTTACTTGGACAGCTCCTACAATGAGCAGTTCTTC
TRBV12-3/TRBV12-4	.	.	TRBJ2-4	CASATAKNIQYF	TGTGCCAGCGCTACAGCCAAAAACATTCAGTACTTC
TRBV12-3/TRBV12-4	TRBD2	.	TRBJ2-7	CASSLSGTSGNEQYF	TGTGCCAGCAGTTTGTCGGGGACTAGTGGTAACGAGCAGTACTTC
TRBV30	.	once	TRBJ1-2	CAWSVQMDSYGYTF	TGTGCCTGGAGTGTCCAAATGGACAGCTATGGCTACACCTTC
TRBV20-1	TRBD2	.	TRBJ2-5	CSASRILAGQETQYF	TGCAGTGCTAGCCGTATACTAGCGGGACAAGAGACCCAGTACTTC
TRBV18	.	.	TRBJ2-5	CASSLTREGQETQYF	TGTGCCAGCTCCCTTACTAGAGAAGGGCAAGAGACCCAGTACTTC
TRBV30	TRBD2	.	TRBJ2-7	CAWSPKGTSASEQYF	TGTGCCTGGAGTCCAAAGGGGACTAGCGCAAGCGAGCAGTACTTC